Below are 32 T cell receptor beta chains sequenced from a single sample in a study of neurological immune-mediated disorders. One entry per CDR3 protein results from TCRdb running MiXCR on the 5' RACE reads. The sample contains approximately 82,000 distinct CDR3 sequences, about 14% of which appear only once. Input material: PBMCs. These receptors all come from a woman in her forties or fifties in good health.

This clonotype was found many times. V usage is TRBV4-2 and J usage is TRBJ1-1; the D is unclear. Germline CDR1 LGHNA, CDR2 YNFKEQ. The ends were cut back, 0 bases at V and 7 bases at J, with 12 bases in the middle. The CDR3 sequence is 14 residues long. This CDR3 reads CASSQDSQFGEAFF. The CDR3 DNA follows: TGTGCCAGCAGCCAAGATTCGCAGTTCGGTGAAGCTTTCTTT.

This clonotype was counted many times. This chain connects TRBV7-2 to TRBJ1-3; D ambiguous. Germline CDR1 reads SGHTA; CDR2 reads FQGNSA. The CDR3 runs to 15 residues. The V gene lost 0 bases and the J gene lost 4 bases, with 10 bases spanning the gap. CDR3 sequence reads: CASSLAGGYGNTIYF. CDR3 DNA: TGTGCCAGCAGCTTAGCAGGAGGGTACGGAAACACCATATATTTT.

This clonotype was seen ten or more times. The rearrangement links TRBV9 to TRBJ1-5; maybe TRBD1 (5 bases). There are 14 residues in the CDR3. Per the germline V gene, CDR1 is SGDLS and CDR2 is YYNGEE. With 4 bases removed from V and 6 bases from J, the gap between germline ends came to 14 bases. DNA of the CDR3: TGTGCCAGCAGCCCCGAGTGGGGGAGTCAGCCCCAGCATTTT. Its protein product is CASSPEWGSQPQHF.

The sample holds many counts of this clonotype. V and J are TRBV20-1 and TRBJ1-1, with D unclear. Per germline, CDR1 DFQATT and CDR2 SNEGSKA (reference sequence). V lost 5 bases and J lost 1, with 11 bases in between. This CDR3 is 13 amino acids long. The CDR3 is CSAPREGNTEAFF. CDR3 in DNA: TGCAGTGCTCCGAGGGAGGGGAACACTGAAGCTTTCTTT.

This clonotype was recorded at least ten times. The chain combines TRBV7-3 with TRBJ1-1; D not certain. The ends were cut back, 1 base at V and 2 bases at J, with 8 bases in the middle. This CDR3 has 14 residues. Germline V gene sequence: CDR1 SGHTA, CDR2 FQGTGA. The CDR3 DNA follows: TGTGCCAGCAGCTTAAACCCAGGCAACACTGAAGCTTTCTTT. It translates to CASSLNPGNTEAFF.

This clonotype was seen many times. V is TRBV29-1 and J is TRBJ2-7; D not resolved. Germline V gene sequence: CDR1 SQVTM, CDR2 ANQGSEA. The CDR3 sequence is 10 residues long. With 6 bases removed from V and 9 bases from J, the gap between germline ends came to 12 bases. The CDR3 loop is CSVWKGGQYF. Written as DNA, the CDR3 is TGCAGCGTCTGGAAAGGCGGGCAGTACTTC.

The gene calls are TRBV20-1 and TRBJ1-5; a weak D match, TRBD1 (6 bases). The V end was cut by 5 bases, the J end by 1 base, with 21 bases between. The CDR3 contains 17 residues. CDR1 and CDR2 (germline): DFQATT, SNEGSKA (reference sequence). The CDR3 spells CSAPSGGHGWSNQPQHF. CDR3 in DNA: TGCAGTGCTCCTTCCGGGGGGCACGGTTGGAGCAATCAGCCCCAGCATTTT.

This clonotype was counted ten times or more. This chain connects TRBV5-1 to TRBJ1-2; no clear D. Germline values: CDR1 SGHRS, CDR2 YFSETQ. The V and J ends lost 0 bases and 9 bases respectively, with 18 bases between them. The CDR3 runs 15 residues. For the CDR3, the DNA is TGCGCCAGCAGCTTGGCTGCAGTCGCTGATCGTCGCTACACCTTC. Protein sequence: CASSLAAVADRRYTF. Complete variable domain (other parts from reference TRBV5-1 and TRBJ1-2): KAGVTQTPRYLIKTRGQQVTLSCSPISGHRSVSWYQQTPGQGLQFLFEYFSETQRNKGNFPGRFSGRQFSNSRSEMNVSTLELGDSALYLCASSLAAVADRRYTFGSGTRLTVV.

This clonotype came up a few times. This chain links TRBV20-1 with TRBJ1-5, with D possibly being TRBD1 (6 bases). This CDR3 has 16 amino acids. The V and J ends lost 2 bases and 0 bases respectively, with 14 bases between them. Germline CDR1 reads DFQATT; CDR2 reads SNEGSKA (reference sequence). This CDR3 is CSARKGGRYSNQPQHF. The CDR3 region has the DNA TGCAGTGCTAGAAAGGGGGGGCGATATAGCAATCAGCCCCAGCATTTT.

The genes are TRBV7-9 and TRBJ2-2, with D perhaps TRBD2 (5 bases). The V and J ends lost 3 bases and 1 base respectively, with 12 bases between them. The CDR3 runs 16 residues. Germline V gene sequence: CDR1 SEHNR, CDR2 FQNEAQ (reference sequence). CDR3 bases: TGTGCCAGCAGCTTTAACGGCGGGCTGAACACCGGGGAGCTGTTTTTT. Amino acids: CASSFNGGLNTGELFF.

The table lists this clonotype with many counts. CDR3 loop: CASSPGGGTAGELQHF. In DNA form, the CDR3 reads TGCGCCAGCAGCCCCGGGGGGGGGACGGCTGGAGAGCTCCAGCATTTT. The chain combines TRBV5-1 with TRBJ1-5; D possibly corresponds to TRBD1 (5 bases). Looked up from germline, CDR1 is SGHRS and CDR2 is YFSETQ. V was trimmed by 4 bases and J by 12 bases, leaving 26 bases between them. The CDR3 sequence is 16 residues long.

This clonotype appeared a few times. The V gene is TRBV5-1, the J gene TRBJ1-5; a possible D gene is TRBD1 (6 bases). From germline, CDR1 is SGHRS and CDR2 YFSETQ. Trimming took 4 bases from V and 7 from J, leaving 18 bases between them. The CDR3 is made up of 15 amino acids. The CDR3 region has the DNA TGCGCCAGCAGCCTGGGGGGGGCGGGAAGCCAGCCCCAGCATTTT. Its translation is CASSLGGAGSQPQHF.

This clonotype was seen at least ten times. V gene TRBV10-2 combines with J gene TRBJ2-5, with TRBD2 matching 14 bases. This CDR3 has 15 amino acids. Germline loops: CDR1 WSHSY, CDR2 SAAADI. The V gene end was trimmed by 6 bases and the J gene end by 5 bases; junction bases not matched to a gene: 5. The CDR3 nucleotides read TGCGCCAGCAGAGGGACTAGCGGGAGTTGGGAGACCCAGTACTTC. This gives the protein CASRGTSGSWETQYF.

This clonotype showed up many times. The chain employs TRBV7-9 and TRBJ2-3; maybe TRBD2 (5 bases). Germline-derived CDR1 and CDR2 are SEHNR and FQNEAQ (reference sequence). The CDR3 extends over 13 amino acids. Trimming removed 2 bases from V and 9 bases from J, with 12 bases in between. The CDR3 here is CASSLILGRTQYF. The CDR3, as DNA: TGTGCCAGCAGCTTAATACTAGGGCGGACGCAGTATTTT.

This clonotype was observed at least ten times. The V call is TRBV9, the J call TRBJ2-1; 9 nucleotides agree with TRBD2. V dropped 0 bases and J dropped 0; count of bases not matched to a gene: 4. Germline loops: CDR1 SGDLS, CDR2 YYNGEE. This CDR3 region has 17 residues. The CDR3 protein is CASSVGAGGSSYNEQFF. CDR3 DNA sequence: TGTGCCAGCAGCGTAGGGGCGGGAGGGAGCTCCTACAATGAGCAGTTCTTC.

In its sample, this clonotype was seen many times. V usage is TRBV20-1 and J usage is TRBJ2-1, with TRBD1 matching 10 bases. Trimming took 3 bases from V and 5 from J; bases not matched to a gene: 10. CDR3 length: 16 amino acids. Germline V CDR1 and CDR2: DFQATT, SNEGSKA (reference sequence). The CDR3 here is CSARNPGTGANNEQFF. DNA of the CDR3: TGCAGTGCTAGGAACCCCGGGACAGGGGCTAACAATGAGCAGTTCTTC.

At least ten counts were recorded for this clonotype. The CDR3 region is CASSLVRYEQYF. The CDR3 coding sequence is TGTGCCAGCAGCTTAGTTCGTTACGAGCAGTACTTC. V and J are TRBV7-2 and TRBJ2-7; D not resolved. Germline loops: CDR1 SGHTA, CDR2 FQGNSA. The germline V and J ends were trimmed by 1 base and 4 bases, with 5 bases remaining between them. This CDR3 region has 12 residues.

The table lists this clonotype with a few counts. The V call is TRBV10-3, the J call TRBJ2-3, with 12 nucleotides matching TRBD2. Trimming removed 10 bases from V and 1 base from J; junction bases left unmatched: 6. Germline CDR1 is ENHRY and CDR2 is SYGVKD. This CDR3 is 15 amino acids long. CDR3 loop: CATQLAGGRTDTQYF. The CDR3 nucleotides read TGTGCCACTCAGCTAGCGGGGGGGCGCACAGATACGCAGTATTTT.

This clonotype occurred many times. V usage is TRBV29-1 and J usage is TRBJ2-3; a weak D match, TRBD1 (6 bases). This CDR3 is built from 16 residues. Germline CDR1 SQVTM, CDR2 ANQGSEA. The ends were cut back, 8 bases at V and 4 bases at J, with 25 bases in the middle. CDR3 sequence: CSLSGGGSNFADTQYF. The DNA of the CDR3 is TGCAGCCTGTCTGGGGGCGGCTCGAATTTCGCAGATACGCAGTATTTT.

This clonotype has at least ten counts. This chain uses TRBV10-3 with TRBJ1-1; tentative D call: TRBD1 (5 bases). Germline-derived CDR1 and CDR2 are ENHRY and SYGVKD. The CDR3 has 14 residues. Trimming removed 10 bases from V and 0 bases from J, with 15 bases in between. CDR3 amino acids: CASTGGGMNTEAFF. The CDR3 region has the DNA TGTGCCAGCACCGGGGGAGGGATGAACACTGAAGCTTTCTTT.

The sample holds many counts of this clonotype. The chain carries TRBV28 and TRBJ2-3, with D unresolved. The V and J ends lost 5 bases and 2 bases respectively, with 11 bases between them. The CDR3 is made up of 14 amino acids. Germline CDR1 MDHEN, CDR2 SYDVKM. The DNA of the CDR3 is TGTGCCAGCAGTGACTCCGGATCCACAGATACGCAGTATTTT. Residues: CASSDSGSTDTQYF.

As to this clonotype: Mismatch with germline at one junction end may stem from a read error. The chain couples TRBV9 to TRBJ2-3; 7 nucleotides line up with TRBD1. The CDR3 covers 16 residues. Germline loops: CDR1 SGDLS, CDR2 YYNGEE. The CDR3 here is CASSIGGLPSTDTQYF. The CDR3, as DNA: TGTGCGAGCAGCATAGGGGGCCTTCCCAGCACAGATACGCAGTATTTT.

This clonotype appeared many times. The CDR3 nucleotides read TGTGCCAGCAGGACTGGGGGAGTAATCGGCTCTGAGCAGTTCTTC. Its protein is CASRTGGVIGSEQFF. The V and J genes are TRBV2 and TRBJ2-1; D may correspond to TRBD1 or TRBD2 (5 bases each). This CDR3 is 15 amino acids long. The V and J ends lost 6 bases and 9 bases respectively, with 21 bases between them. Germline V lookup: CDR1 SNHLY, CDR2 FYNNEI.

This clonotype showed up many times. V and J are TRBV24-1 and TRBJ2-1, with no clear D. V gave up 4 bases and J gave up 0 bases, with 15 bases separating them. Germline CDR1 KGHDR, CDR2 SFDVKD. This CDR3 region has 17 residues. CDR3 nucleotides: TGTGCCACCAGTGACCTAAAAGGGTACTCCTCCTACAATGAGCAGTTCTTC. Encoded protein: CATSDLKGYSSYNEQFF.

V and J are TRBV12-3 or TRBV12-4 and TRBJ2-3, with D perhaps matching TRBD1 (6 bases). The CDR3 extends over 16 amino acids. V was trimmed by 0 bases and J by 4 bases, leaving 14 bases between them. CDR3 protein: CASSLALGGRADTQYF. CDR3 in DNA: TGTGCCAGCAGTTTAGCGCTAGGGGGTCGGGCAGATACGCAGTATTTT.

At least ten counts were recorded for this clonotype. The gene calls are TRBV5-1 and TRBJ2-7; tentatively, D is TRBD1 or TRBD2 (6 bases each). The germline gives CDR1 SGHRS, CDR2 YFSETQ. Trimming left V 4 bases short and J 3 bases short, with 14 bases between. CDR3 size: 14 residues. CDR3 nucleotides: TGCGCCAGCAGCCGGGAAGGGGGGAACTACGAGCAGTACTTC. This translates into CASSREGGNYEQYF.

This clonotype has a count of ten or more. J is TRBJ2-7 and V is TRBV29-1; the match to TRBD2 covers 12 bases. The CDR3 consists of 14 residues. Looked up from germline, CDR1 is SQVTM and CDR2 is ANQGSEA. The V gene end was trimmed by 5 bases and the J gene end by 4 bases; junction bases not matched to a gene: 6. CDR3 residues: CSVTLAGGPYEQYF. DNA for the CDR3: TGCAGCGTTACGCTAGCGGGAGGGCCTTACGAGCAGTACTTC.

There are many counts of this clonotype. The CDR3 protein is CSAGEDSYEQYF. For the CDR3, the DNA is TGCAGCGCAGGGGAAGACTCCTACGAGCAGTACTTC. The genes are TRBV29-1 and TRBJ2-7, with a possible D match to TRBD1 (6 bases). Per germline, CDR1 SQVTM and CDR2 ANQGSEA. This CDR3 contains 12 residues. Between the trimmed V and J ends, which lost 7 bases and 0 bases, there was a span of 10 bases.

This chain connects TRBV20-1 to TRBJ2-7; 8 bases align to TRBD2. The V gene's germline CDR1 is DFQATT and CDR2 SNEGSKA (reference sequence). The V and J ends lost 1 base and 3 bases, in that order; junction bases with no gene match: 5. The CDR3 totals 14 residues. The CDR3: CSARAPGRDYEQYF. The CDR3 DNA reads TGCAGTGCTAGAGCCCCCGGGAGGGACTACGAGCAGTACTTC.

This clonotype has only a few counts. The J gene is TRBJ2-1, the V gene TRBV12-3 or TRBV12-4, with 11 bases matching TRBD1. V gave up 6 bases and J gave up 4 bases; unmatched junction bases: 5. The CDR3 runs to 15 residues. CDR3 bases: TGTGCCAGCAGAGAGGGACAGGGGGATTACAATGAGCAGTTCTTC. Translation gives CASREGQGDYNEQFF.

This clonotype was picked up many times. In DNA form, the CDR3 reads TGCAGTGCTAGGCGCTTGGGGGGTTTTCACAATGAGCAGTTCTTC. This sequence encodes CSARRLGGFHNEQFF. The chain recombines TRBV20-1 with TRBJ2-1; D may be TRBD2 (6 bases). Trimming took off 3 bases at V and 5 bases at J, with 17 bases between the two ends. The CDR3 has 15 residues. Germline lookup yields CDR1 DFQATT and CDR2 SNEGSKA (reference sequence).

This clonotype was recorded many times. The CDR3 nucleotides are TGCGCCAGCAGCTTAGGGCTAGCGGGAATCCTCACAGATACGCAGTATTTT. Translated, it gives CASSLGLAGILTDTQYF. The chain is built from TRBV5-1 and TRBJ2-3; TRBD2 matches at 9 bases. Unmatched junction bases numbered 9, after V lost 2 bases and J lost 2 bases. The length of the CDR3 is 17 residues. Germline values: CDR1 SGHRS, CDR2 YFSETQ.